This record covers a single T cell receptor beta chain. No antigen is known for it. Base qualities are not provided; no much larger clone lies one nucleotide away. The library was generated by the immunoSEQ multiplex PCR assay. The hsTCRB Kit was used according to the manufacturer's protocol to amplify rearranged TCR beta chain sequences. An Illumina MiSeq was used to sequence the TCRB libraries. The paper's data handling went like this. The proprietary platform of the kit vendor was used for demultiplexing, trimming and gene mapping. Not all clones reach the TCRdb copy of this immuneACCESS table, which keeps in-frame sequences only. Checked studies attribute under half of the gap to unresolved V genes and leave the rest unexplained. That table furnishes V, J and clone size, whereas the DNA furnished D and trimming. In this sample the table shows 50,000 or so clones, 75% to 95% of which occur a single time. The ten largest clones take up roughly 2.3% of the sample.

According to the study, the label for this sample's time point signals: week 11, during vaccination. Each vaccine dose, consisting of 300 ug of a 20-mer mutant IDH1 peptide in Montanide, was administered subcutaneously with topical imiquimod. All donors had newly diagnosed IDH1-mutant astrocytomas of WHO grade 3 or 4 that showed loss of nuclear ATRX. The samples were drawn from NOA16, a multicentre, single-arm, open-label phase I trial in Germany that tested a mutant IDH1 peptide vaccine in humans for the first time. Genomic DNA for TCRB sequencing was extracted from EDTA blood using the DNeasy Blood and Tissue Kit. The sample is drawn from a study of a mutant IDH1 vaccine in newly diagnosed glioma (dated by TCRdb to about 2021). Looking at the study overall: Patients received eight vaccinations in weeks 1, 3, 5, 7, 11, 15, 19 and 23, corresponding to visits V03 through V10. In the chemotherapy-containing groups, vaccination started alongside temozolomide cycles, whereas in patients who had radiotherapy alone it started 4-6 weeks after radiotherapy. Peripheral blood was drawn at six visits: V03 (baseline), V05, V07, V10, V12 and V13. Of the approximately 30 treated patients, approximately 60% were male and approximately 38% were female, and the mean age was about 40 years. Before enrollment, patients had received standard therapy of radiotherapy alone, temozolomide alone, or radiochemotherapy with temozolomide; most received the combination. Longitudinal TCRB deep sequencing was done for 25 to 30 treated patients, wherever samples were available for exploratory analyses.

Study-wide findings and limitations: PBMC samples for TCRB deep sequencing were selected based on availability. According to the authors, sample limitations meant that analyses of patient blood samples could not be reproduced. Changes in the top peripheral T cell clonotypes picked up by TCRB sequencing did not appear to be linked to pseudoprogression. Immune responses induced by the vaccine were seen in 90% to 95% of patients across multiple MHC alleles.

The germline V gene supplies CDR1 SGHRS and CDR2 YFSETQ. The CDR3 numbers 12 residues from cysteine through phenylalanine. CDR3 DNA only is kept here, 36 bases in frame from base 1. V is clipped by 4 bases and J by 1 base, and the sequence between their germline boundaries is 4 bases long. The sample was PBMCs, taken from a glioma patient whose treatment included an IDH1 peptide vaccine. The sequence joins TRBV5-1 to TRBJ2-3; no D gene call is confident. This sequence originates from a man aged 50-60 years with glioma. CDR3 reads: CASSPGTDTQYF. In nucleotides, the sequence is TGCGCCAGCAGCCCGGGCACAGATACGCAGTATTTT.